This passage covers 15 T cell receptor beta chains from one sample sequenced in a study of regulatory T cells in long-lasting Graves disease (dated by TCRdb to about 2021). The time point label, read with the paper, signifies: persistent/refractory GD, antithyroid drugs over 5 years with positive TRAb. For both TCR sequencing and RNA sequencing, RNA was extracted from PBMCs in TRIzol. The library was prepared using multiplex PCR. Sequencing was performed on an Illumina HiSeq 4000. To build TCR beta libraries, CDR3 regions were amplified by Arm-PCR using iRepertoire HTBI primers. TCRdb reprocessing: public reads trimmed at Q25 with fastp, clones called with MiXCR, in-frame beta chains kept. Every distinct CDR3 protein forms one entry, paired with its most common genes and DNA. Present in this sample are a few hundred thousand distinct CDR3 sequences, approximately 25% of which were seen just once. The ten largest clones capture approximately 28% of the sample.

The specimen comprised peripheral blood mononuclear cells (PBMCs), sampled when the disease was refractory, from a patient treated with antithyroid drugs. These receptors were obtained from a middle-aged woman with Graves disease. Donor details come from another sample of the same person, matched by shared clones.

At least ten counts were recorded for this clonotype. The gene calls are TRBV28 and TRBJ1-4; D is unclear. This CDR3 has 13 amino acids. CDR1 is MDHEN, CDR2 SYDVKM, per germline. V was pared by 10 bases and J by 5 bases, with 14 bases between. CDR3 coding DNA: TGTGCCACCCTAGCGGGAGGGAATGAAAAACTGTTTTTT. This encodes CATLAGGNEKLFF.

Turning to this clonotype: A much larger clone lies a single base off, so this may be a read error. The V gene is TRBV12-3 or TRBV12-4, the J gene TRBJ2-7; D uncertain. This CDR3 spans 13 amino acids. Trimming cost V 6 bases and J 6 bases, with 15 bases left between them. CDR3 DNA: TGTGCCAGCAGCCCGGACCGCTCAATCGAGCAGTACTTC. It specifies CASSPDRSIEQYF.

For this clonotype: A clone one base away is much larger, so this may be a read error. CDR3 residues: CASSYTGSGMYGYTF. The CDR3 nucleotides read TGTGCCAGCAGTTACACAGGGTCTGGAATGTATGGCTACACCTTC. This chain connects TRBV6-9 to TRBJ1-2, with D maybe TRBD1 (6 bases). The germline CDR1 and CDR2 sequences are MNHGY and SVAAGI. V was pared by 3 bases and J by 5 bases, with 16 bases between. This CDR3 has 15 residues.

This clonotype showed up many times. The CDR3 region is CASSPVSEAFF. The CDR3 bases are TGTGCCAGCAGCCCCGTCTCTGAAGCTTTCTTT. The chain uses TRBV11-2 and TRBJ1-1, with no clear D. The germline CDR1 and CDR2 sequences are SGHAT and FQNNGV. Deletions cut 5 bases from V and 6 bases from J, with 7 bases between. The CDR3 spans 11 residues.

The chain uses TRBV12-3 or TRBV12-4 and TRBJ1-5, with D perhaps matching TRBD1 (6 bases). V gave up 3 bases and J gave up 0 bases, with 12 bases separating them. The CDR3 contains 16 residues. This chain's CDR3 is CASSFGQQYSNQPQHF. CDR3 in DNA: TGTGCCAGCAGTTTTGGACAGCAATATAGCAATCAGCCCCAGCATTTT.

This clonotype was picked up many times. CDR3 region: CASSLGQWGLFF. In DNA form, the CDR3 reads TGCGCCAGCAGCTTGGGACAATGGGGGCTGTTTTTT. This rearrangement joins TRBV5-1 to TRBJ2-2; D is unclear. This CDR3 has 12 amino acids. CDR1 and CDR2 (germline): SGHRS, YFSETQ. Trimming cost V 0 bases and J 13 bases, with 10 bases left between them.

The V and J genes are TRBV7-2 and TRBJ2-5; the match to TRBD2 covers 11 bases. With V trimmed by 5 bases and J by 1 base, 6 bases remained unmatched. In germline, CDR1 is SGHTA, CDR2 FQGNSA. The CDR3 runs 16 residues. The CDR3 sequence is CASSTGTSGPQETQYF. The CDR3 coding sequence is TGTGCCAGCAGCACCGGGACTAGCGGACCCCAAGAGACCCAGTACTTC.

The V call is TRBV10-2, the J call TRBJ2-7; no definite D call. Trimming stripped 2 bases from V and 2 bases from J, with 16 bases between. Germline CDR1 WSHSY, CDR2 SAAADI. The CDR3 length is 16 residues. The CDR3 loop reads CASSESIIGATYEQYF. CDR3 bases: TGCGCCAGCAGTGAGAGTATTATTGGCGCAACCTACGAGCAGTACTTC.

Concerning this clonotype itself: One end of the junction fails to match germline, which may point to a read error. The rearrangement joins TRBV7-7 to TRBJ2-5; tentatively, D is TRBD2 (6 bases). CDR3 length: 15 residues. Germline V lookup: CDR1 SSHAT, CDR2 FNYEAQ (reference sequence). CDR3 loop: CASSHPGLGVETQYF. The CDR3 bases are TGTGCTAGCAGCCACCCGGGACTTGGGGTAGAGACCCAGTACTTC.

This clonotype was detected a few times. The rearrangement uses TRBV28 and TRBJ2-1; D is unclear. CDR3 length: 12 amino acids. Looked up from germline, CDR1 is MDHEN and CDR2 is SYDVKM. V was cut by 1 base and J by 2 bases, with 0 bases left in between. In DNA form, the CDR3 reads TGTGCCAGCAGTTTATCCTACAATGAGCAGTTCTTC. Its protein is CASSLSYNEQFF. The full variable domain, its missing parts supplied by reference TRBV28 and TRBJ2-1, is DVKVTQSSRYLVKRTGEKVFLECVQDMDHENMFWYRQDPGLGLRLIYFSYDVKMKEKGDIPEGYSVSREKKERFSLILESASTNQTSMYLCASSLSYNEQFFGPGTRLTVL.

On this clonotype itself: This may come from a read error, since a much larger clone is one base off. The rearrangement links TRBV28 to TRBJ1-4; 7 nucleotides agree with TRBD1. Germline CDR1 is MDHEN and CDR2 is SYDVKM. The CDR3 has 13 amino acids. The CDR3 DNA follows: TGTGTCAGCAATCCAGGGGGAGAAGAAAAACTGTTTTTT. It codes for CVSNPGGEEKLFF.

This clonotype was observed many times. The genes are TRBV28 and TRBJ2-7; 9 nucleotides agree with TRBD1. V was clipped by 7 bases and J by 2 bases; unmatched bases: 21. Per germline, CDR1 MDHEN and CDR2 SYDVKM. The CDR3 totals 19 residues. In nucleotides, the CDR3 is TGTGCCAGCATTGGGGCCTCGGTCCTCGGGACAGGGTATACCTACGAGCAGTACTTC. Amino acids: CASIGASVLGTGYTYEQYF.

This clonotype was seen many times. The rearrangement joins TRBV5-1 to TRBJ2-7; 7 bases are a match to TRBD1. Germline V gives CDR1 SGHRS, CDR2 YFSETQ. V was clipped by 1 base and J by 0 bases; unmatched bases: 4. This CDR3 is built from 15 residues. DNA for the CDR3: TGCGCCAGCAGCTTGATTGGGACAGCCTCCTACGAGCAGTACTTC. It encodes CASSLIGTASYEQYF. Combining the CDR3 with reference TRBV5-1 and TRBJ2-7 gives the whole variable domain KAGVTQTPRYLIKTRGQQVTLSCSPISGHRSVSWYQQTPGQGLQFLFEYFSETQRNKGNFPGRFSGRQFSNSRSEMNVSTLELGDSALYLCASSLIGTASYEQYFGPGTRLTVT.

This clonotype was seen a handful of times. The chain recombines TRBV5-1 with TRBJ1-5, with 9 bases fitting TRBD1. V dropped 4 bases and J dropped 3; count of bases not matched to a gene: 5. The CDR3 consists of 15 residues. The germline V gene encodes CDR1 SGHRS and CDR2 YFSETQ. Here the CDR3 DNA reads TGCGCCAGCAGCCCGGGACAGGGCCTCAATCAGCCCCAGCATTTT. Translating gives CASSPGQGLNQPQHF.

In its sample, this clonotype was seen a few times. The V gene is TRBV3-1, the J gene TRBJ2-7; TRBD1 aligns across 7 bases. Germline CDR1 reads LGHDT; CDR2 reads YNNKEL (reference sequence). J lost 3 bases, V lost 2 bases, and 10 bases had no gene match. CDR3 length: 16 residues. CDR3 sequence reads: CASSQPYGTASYEQYF. The CDR3 DNA reads TGTGCCAGCAGCCAACCCTACGGGACAGCGAGCTACGAGCAGTACTTC.